This T cell receptor beta chain was documented in a study of blood T cell repertoires in COVID-19. Germline V gene data show CDR1 as SGHDT and CDR2 as YYEEEE. This CDR3 has 15 residues. Trimming stripped 2 bases from V and 4 bases from J, with 12 bases between. Here immunoSEQ multiplex PCR was the method, and the copy in TCRdb shows in-frame clones only, minus some. The sample carries 130,000 to 150,000 clones, 79% recorded once. This chain uses TRBV5-6 with TRBJ1-4, with D tentatively TRBD1 (5 bases). Source material: peripheral blood. This sequence originates from a man between 60 and 75 years old with acute or convalescent COVID-19. CDR3 bases: TGTGCCAGCAGCTTTACGCAGGGTGATAATGAAAAACTGTTTTTT. It yields the protein CASSFTQGDNEKLFF.